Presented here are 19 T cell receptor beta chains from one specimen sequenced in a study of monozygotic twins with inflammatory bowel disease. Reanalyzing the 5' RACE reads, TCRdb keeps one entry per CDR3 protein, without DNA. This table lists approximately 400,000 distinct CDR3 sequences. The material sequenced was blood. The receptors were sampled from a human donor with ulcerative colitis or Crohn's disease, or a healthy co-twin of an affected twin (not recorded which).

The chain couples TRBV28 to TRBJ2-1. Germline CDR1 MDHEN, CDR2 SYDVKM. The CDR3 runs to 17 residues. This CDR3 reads CASSLPTRGPSYNEQFF.

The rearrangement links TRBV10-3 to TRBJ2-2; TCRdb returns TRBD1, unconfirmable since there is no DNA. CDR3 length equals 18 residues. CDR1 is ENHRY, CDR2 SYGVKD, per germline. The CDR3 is CATFSDRGKFANTGELFF.

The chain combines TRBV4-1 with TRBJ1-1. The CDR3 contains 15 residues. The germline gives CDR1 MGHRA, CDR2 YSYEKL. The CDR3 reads CASSPGPVMNTEAFF.

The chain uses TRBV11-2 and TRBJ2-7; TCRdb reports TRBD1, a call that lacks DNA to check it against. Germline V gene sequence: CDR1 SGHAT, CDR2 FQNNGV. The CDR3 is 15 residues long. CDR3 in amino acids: CASSGRLGQNYEQYF.

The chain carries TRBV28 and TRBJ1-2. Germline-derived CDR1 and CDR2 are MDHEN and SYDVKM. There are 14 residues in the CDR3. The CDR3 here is CASSLSVAPYGYTF.

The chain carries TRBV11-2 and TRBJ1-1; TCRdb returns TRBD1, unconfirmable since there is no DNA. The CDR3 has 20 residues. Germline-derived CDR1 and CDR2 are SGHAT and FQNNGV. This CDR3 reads CASSLDLSTGTGYSDTEAFF.

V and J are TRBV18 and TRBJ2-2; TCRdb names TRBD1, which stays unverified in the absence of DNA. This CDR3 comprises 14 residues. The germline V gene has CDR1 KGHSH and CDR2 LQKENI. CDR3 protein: CASRQQGTTGELFF.

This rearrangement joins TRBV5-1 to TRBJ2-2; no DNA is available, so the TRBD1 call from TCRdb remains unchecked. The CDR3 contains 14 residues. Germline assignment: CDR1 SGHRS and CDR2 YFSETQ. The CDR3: CATSRQGYTGELFF. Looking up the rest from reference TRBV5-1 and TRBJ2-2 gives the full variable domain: KAGVTQTPRYLIKTRGQQVTLSCSPISGHRSVSWYQQTPGQGLQFLFEYFSETQRNKGNFPGRFSGRQFSNSRSEMNVSTLELGDSALYLCATSRQGYTGELFFGEGSRLTVL.

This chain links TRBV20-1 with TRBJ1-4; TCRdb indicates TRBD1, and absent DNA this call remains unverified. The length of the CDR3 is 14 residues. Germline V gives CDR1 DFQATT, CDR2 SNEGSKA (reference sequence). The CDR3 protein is CSASPGTGREKLFF.

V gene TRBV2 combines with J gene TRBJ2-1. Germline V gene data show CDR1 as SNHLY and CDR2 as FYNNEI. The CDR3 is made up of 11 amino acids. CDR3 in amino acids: CASSVLVEQFF.

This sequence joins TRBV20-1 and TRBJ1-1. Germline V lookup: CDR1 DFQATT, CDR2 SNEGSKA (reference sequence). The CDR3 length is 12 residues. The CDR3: CSAREENTEAFF.

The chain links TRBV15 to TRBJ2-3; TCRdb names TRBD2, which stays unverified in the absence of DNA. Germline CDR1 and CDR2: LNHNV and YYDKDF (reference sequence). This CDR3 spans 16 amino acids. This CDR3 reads CATSSAGGPGTDTQYF.

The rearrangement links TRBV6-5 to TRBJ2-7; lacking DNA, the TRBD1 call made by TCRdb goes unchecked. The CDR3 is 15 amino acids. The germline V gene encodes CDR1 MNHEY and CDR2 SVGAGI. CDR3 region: CASSSRQGLSYEQYF.

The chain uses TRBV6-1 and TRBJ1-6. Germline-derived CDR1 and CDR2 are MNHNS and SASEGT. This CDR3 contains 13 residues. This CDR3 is CASTLQGSSPLHF.

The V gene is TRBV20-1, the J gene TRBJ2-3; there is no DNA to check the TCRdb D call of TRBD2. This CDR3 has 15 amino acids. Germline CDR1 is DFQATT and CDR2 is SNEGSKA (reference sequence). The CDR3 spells CSTLAGGFSMDTQYF.

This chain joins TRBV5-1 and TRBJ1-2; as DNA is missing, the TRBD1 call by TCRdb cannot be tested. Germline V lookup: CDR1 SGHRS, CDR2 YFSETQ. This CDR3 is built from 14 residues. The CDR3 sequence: CASKFSYRVYGYTF.

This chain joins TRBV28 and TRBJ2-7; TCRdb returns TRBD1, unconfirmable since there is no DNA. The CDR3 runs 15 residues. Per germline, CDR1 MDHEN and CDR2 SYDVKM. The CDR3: CASSPGSLQSYEQYF.

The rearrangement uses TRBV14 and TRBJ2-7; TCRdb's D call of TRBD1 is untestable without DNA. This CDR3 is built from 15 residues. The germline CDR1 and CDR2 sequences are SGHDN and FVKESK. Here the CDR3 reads CASSQDGQGVDEQYF.

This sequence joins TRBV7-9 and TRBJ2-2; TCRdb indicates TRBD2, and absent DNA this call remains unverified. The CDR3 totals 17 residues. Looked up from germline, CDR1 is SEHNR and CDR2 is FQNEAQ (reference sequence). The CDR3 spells CASSFPSLAGGTGELFF.